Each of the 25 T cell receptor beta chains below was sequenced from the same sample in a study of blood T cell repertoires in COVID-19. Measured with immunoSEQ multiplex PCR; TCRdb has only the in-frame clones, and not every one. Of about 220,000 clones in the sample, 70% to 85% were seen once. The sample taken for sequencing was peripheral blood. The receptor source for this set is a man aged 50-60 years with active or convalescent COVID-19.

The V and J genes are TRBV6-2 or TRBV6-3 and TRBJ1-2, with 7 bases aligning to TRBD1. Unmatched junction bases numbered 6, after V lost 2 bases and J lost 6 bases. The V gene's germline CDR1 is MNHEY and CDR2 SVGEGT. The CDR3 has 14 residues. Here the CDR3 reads CASSYARTGDGYTF. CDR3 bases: TGTGCCAGCAGTTACGCACGGACAGGAGATGGCTACACCTTC.

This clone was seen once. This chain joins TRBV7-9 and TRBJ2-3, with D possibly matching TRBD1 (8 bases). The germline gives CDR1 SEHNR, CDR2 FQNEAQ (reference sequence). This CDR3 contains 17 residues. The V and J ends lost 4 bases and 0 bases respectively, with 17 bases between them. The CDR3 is CASSYGGTGTSTDTQYF. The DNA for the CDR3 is TGTGCCAGCAGCTACGGGGGGACAGGAACTAGCACAGATACGCAGTATTTT.

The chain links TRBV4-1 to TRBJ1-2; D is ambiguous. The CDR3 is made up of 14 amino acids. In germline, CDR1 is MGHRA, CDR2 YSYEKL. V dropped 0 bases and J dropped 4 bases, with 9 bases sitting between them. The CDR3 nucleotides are TGCGCCAGCAGCCAAGAGGTCAGGCTCTATGGCTACACCTTC. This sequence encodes CASSQEVRLYGYTF.

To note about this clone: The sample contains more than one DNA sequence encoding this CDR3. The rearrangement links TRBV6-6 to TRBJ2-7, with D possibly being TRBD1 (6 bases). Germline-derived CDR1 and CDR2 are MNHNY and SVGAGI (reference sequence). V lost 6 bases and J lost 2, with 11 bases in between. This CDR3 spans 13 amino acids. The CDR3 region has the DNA TGTGCCAGCAGCTCACAGGGCCCCTACGAGCAGTACGTC. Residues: CASSSQGPYEQYV.

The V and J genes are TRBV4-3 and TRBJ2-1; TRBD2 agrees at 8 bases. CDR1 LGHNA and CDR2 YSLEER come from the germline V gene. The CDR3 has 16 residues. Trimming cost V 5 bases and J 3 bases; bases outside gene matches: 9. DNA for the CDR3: TGCGCCAGCAGCTACGCGACTAGCGAGGGCTACAATGAGCAGTTCTTC. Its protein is CASSYATSEGYNEQFF.

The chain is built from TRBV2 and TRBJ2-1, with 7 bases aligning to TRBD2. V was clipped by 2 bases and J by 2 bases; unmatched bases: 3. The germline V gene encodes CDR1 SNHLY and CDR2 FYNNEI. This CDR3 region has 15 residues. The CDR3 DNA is TGTGCCAGCAGTGAATCGGCGGGGGCCTACAATGAGCAGTTCTTC. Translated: CASSESAGAYNEQFF.

CDR3: CASRRPGLGTYEQYF. The DNA for the CDR3 is TGTGCCAGCAGGCGGCCGGGACTAGGAACCTACGAGCAGTACTTC. The genes are TRBV11-2 and TRBJ2-7; 8 positions match TRBD2. The ends lost 6 bases at V and 2 bases at J; junction bases unmatched: 9. This CDR3 is 15 amino acids long. Per germline, CDR1 SGHAT and CDR2 FQNNGV.

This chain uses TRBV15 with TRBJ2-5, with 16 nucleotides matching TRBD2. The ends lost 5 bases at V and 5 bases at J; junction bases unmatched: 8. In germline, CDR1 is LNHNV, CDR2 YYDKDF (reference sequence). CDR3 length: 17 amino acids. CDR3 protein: CATSGGTSGRAWETQYF. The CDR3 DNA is TGTGCCACCAGCGGGGGGACTAGCGGGAGGGCCTGGGAGACCCAGTACTTC. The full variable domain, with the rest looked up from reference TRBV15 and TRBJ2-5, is DAMVIQNPRYQVTQFGKPVTLSCSQTLNHNVMYWYQQKSSQAPKLLFHYYDKDFNNEADTPDNFQSRRPNTSFCFLDIRSPGLGDTAMYLCATSGGTSGRAWETQYFGPGTRLLVL.

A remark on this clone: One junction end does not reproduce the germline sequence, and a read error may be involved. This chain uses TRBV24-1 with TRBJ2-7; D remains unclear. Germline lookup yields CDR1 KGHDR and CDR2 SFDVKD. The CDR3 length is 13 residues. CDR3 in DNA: TGTGCCACCAGTGATTTTCGGAGCTACGGGCAGTACTTC. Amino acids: CATSDFRSYGQYF.

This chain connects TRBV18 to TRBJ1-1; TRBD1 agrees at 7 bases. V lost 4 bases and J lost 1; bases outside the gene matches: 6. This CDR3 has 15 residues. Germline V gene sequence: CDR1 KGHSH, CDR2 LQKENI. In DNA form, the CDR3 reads TGTGCCAGCTCACTTACAGGGGATCCGAACACTGAAGCTTTCTTT. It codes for CASSLTGDPNTEAFF. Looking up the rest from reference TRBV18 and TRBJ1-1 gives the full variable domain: NAGVMQNPRHLVRRRGQEARLRCSPMKGHSHVYWYRQLPEEGLKFMVYLQKENIIDESGMPKERFSAEFPKEGPSILRIQQVVRGDSAAYFCASSLTGDPNTEAFFGQGTRLTVV.

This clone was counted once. This CDR3 is CASTLTGQGFSGYTF. CDR3 in DNA: TGTGCCAGCACTCTGACGGGACAGGGGTTCTCGGGCTACACCTTC. The chain has TRBV6-5 and TRBJ1-2, with 10 bases fitting TRBD1. The germline CDR1 and CDR2 sequences are MNHEY and SVGAGI. This CDR3 region has 15 residues. The J segment lost 8 bases and the V segment lost 7 bases, leaving 13 bases of the junction unmatched.

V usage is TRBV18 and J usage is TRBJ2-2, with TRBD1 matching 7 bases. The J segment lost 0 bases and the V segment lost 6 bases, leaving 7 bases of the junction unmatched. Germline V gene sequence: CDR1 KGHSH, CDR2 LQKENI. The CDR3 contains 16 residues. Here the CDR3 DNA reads TGTGCCAGCTCGCCCAAGGGGGCTGCGAACACCGGGGAGCTGTTTTTT. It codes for CASSPKGAANTGELFF. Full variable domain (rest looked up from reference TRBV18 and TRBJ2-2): NAGVMQNPRHLVRRRGQEARLRCSPMKGHSHVYWYRQLPEEGLKFMVYLQKENIIDESGMPKERFSAEFPKEGPSILRIQQVVRGDSAAYFCASSPKGAANTGELFFGEGSRLTVL.

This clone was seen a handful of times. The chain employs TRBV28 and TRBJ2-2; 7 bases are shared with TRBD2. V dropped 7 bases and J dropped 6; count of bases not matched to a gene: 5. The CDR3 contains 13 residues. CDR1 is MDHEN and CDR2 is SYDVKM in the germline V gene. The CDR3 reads CASTWTSSGELFF. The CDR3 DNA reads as TGTGCCAGCACCTGGACTAGTTCCGGGGAGCTGTTTTTT. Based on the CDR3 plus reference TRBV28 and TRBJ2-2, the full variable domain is DVKVTQSSRYLVKRTGEKVFLECVQDMDHENMFWYRQDPGLGLRLIYFSYDVKMKEKGDIPEGYSVSREKKERFSLILESASTNQTSMYLCASTWTSSGELFFGEGSRLTVL.

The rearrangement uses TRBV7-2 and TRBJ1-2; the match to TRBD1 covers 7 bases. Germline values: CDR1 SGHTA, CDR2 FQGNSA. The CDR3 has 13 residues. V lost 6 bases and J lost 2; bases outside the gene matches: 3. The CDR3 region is CASRSTGNYGYTF. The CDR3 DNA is TGTGCCAGCAGGTCGACAGGGAACTATGGCTACACCTTC.

CDR3 nucleotides: TGCGCCAGCAGCCAAGATGCGGGGAGCTCCTATAATTCACCCCTCCACTTT. Translation gives CASSQDAGSSYNSPLHF. The chain is built from TRBV4-3 and TRBJ1-6, with D unclear. CDR1 and CDR2 (germline): LGHNA, YSLEER. V gave up 0 bases and J gave up 0 bases, with 9 bases separating them. The CDR3 extends over 17 amino acids.

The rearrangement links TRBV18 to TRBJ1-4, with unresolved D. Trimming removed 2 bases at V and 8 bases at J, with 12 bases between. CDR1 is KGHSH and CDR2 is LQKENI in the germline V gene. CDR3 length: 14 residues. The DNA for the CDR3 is TGTGCCAGCTCACCAAGAAAAGGAGACGAAAAACTGTTTTTT. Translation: CASSPRKGDEKLFF.

The CDR3 protein is CASRRTREGEQFF. CDR3 nucleotides: TGTGCCAGCAGACGGACCCGCGAGGGTGAGCAGTTCTTC. This chain links TRBV7-3 with TRBJ2-1; possible D gene TRBD2, 5 bases. V lost 6 bases to trimming and J lost 9 bases, with 15 bases between them. CDR1 is SGHTA, CDR2 FQGTGA, per germline. There are 13 residues in the CDR3.

In DNA form, the CDR3 reads TGTGCCAGCAGCCCTACAGGGTTTTCCTATAATTCACCCCTCCACTTT. Protein product: CASSPTGFSYNSPLHF. The genes are TRBV7-9 and TRBJ1-6, with D possibly matching TRBD1 (6 bases). The V and J ends lost 5 bases and 1 base respectively, with 12 bases between them. The CDR3 consists of 16 residues. Looked up from germline, CDR1 is SEHNR and CDR2 is FQNEAQ (reference sequence).

The DNA for the CDR3 is TGTGCCAGTAGTCTCGGACAGGGGGAAGAGACCCAGTACTTC. Amino acids: CASSLGQGEETQYF. This chain connects TRBV19 to TRBJ2-5, with 10 bases identical to TRBD1. The CDR3 extends over 14 amino acids. With V trimmed by 5 bases and J by 3 bases, 3 bases remained unmatched. Germline loops: CDR1 LNHDA, CDR2 SQIVND (reference sequence).

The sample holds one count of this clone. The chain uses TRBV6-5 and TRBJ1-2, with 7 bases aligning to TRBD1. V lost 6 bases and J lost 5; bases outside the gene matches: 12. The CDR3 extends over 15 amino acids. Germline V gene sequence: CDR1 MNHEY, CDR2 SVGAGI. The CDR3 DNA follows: TGTGCCAGCAGAATAACAGGGGCTGACGCTTATGGCTACACCTTC. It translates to CASRITGADAYGYTF.

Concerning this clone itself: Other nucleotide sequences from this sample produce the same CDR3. The CDR3 reads CASSLGQVYGYTF. The CDR3 region has the DNA TGTGCCAGCAGTCTGGGACAGGTTTATGGCTACACCTTC. This chain uses TRBV12-3 or TRBV12-4 with TRBJ1-2, with 8 positions matching TRBD1. The CDR3 is 13 residues long. With V trimmed by 5 bases and J by 5 bases, 4 bases remained unmatched.

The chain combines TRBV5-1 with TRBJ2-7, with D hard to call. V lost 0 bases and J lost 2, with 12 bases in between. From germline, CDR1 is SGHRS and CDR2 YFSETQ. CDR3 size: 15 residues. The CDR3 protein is CASSLVNSATYEQYF. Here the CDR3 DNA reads TGCGCCAGCAGCTTGGTCAATTCCGCTACCTACGAGCAGTACTTC.

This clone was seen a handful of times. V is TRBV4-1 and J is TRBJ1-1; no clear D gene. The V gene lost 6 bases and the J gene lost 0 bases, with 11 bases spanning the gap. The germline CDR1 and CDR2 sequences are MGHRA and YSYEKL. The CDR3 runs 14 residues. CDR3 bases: TGCGCCAGCAGTCGTCCAGGAATGAACACTGAAGCTTTCTTT. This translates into CASSRPGMNTEAFF.

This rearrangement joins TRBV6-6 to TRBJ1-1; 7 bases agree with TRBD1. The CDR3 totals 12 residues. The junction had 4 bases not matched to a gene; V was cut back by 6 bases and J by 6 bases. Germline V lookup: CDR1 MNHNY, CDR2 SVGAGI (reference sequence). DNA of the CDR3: TGTGCCAGCAGCCCCGGGACAGCTGAAGCTTTCTTT. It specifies CASSPGTAEAFF.

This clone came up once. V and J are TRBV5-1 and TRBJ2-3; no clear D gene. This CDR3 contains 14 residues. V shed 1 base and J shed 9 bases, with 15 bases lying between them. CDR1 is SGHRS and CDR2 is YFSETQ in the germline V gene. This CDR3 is CASSLSKASETQYF. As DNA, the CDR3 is TGCGCCAGCAGCTTGTCAAAAGCTAGTGAGACGCAGTATTTT.